This T cell receptor beta chain was recovered during a study of shared clonotypes between healthy human individuals. V lost 0 bases, J lost 0 bases, and 12 bases lay in between. From germline, CDR1 is LGHNA and CDR2 YSLEER. The CDR3 is made up of 18 amino acids. Here immunoSEQ multiplex PCR was the method, and the copy in TCRdb shows in-frame clones only, minus some. The table has 2.3 million or so clones, roughly 93% seen once. This sequence originates from a man aged 18 to 29 in good health. Some clones in this sample may be carry-over from other donors' samples. This rearrangement joins TRBV4-3 to TRBJ2-6, with D possibly called TRBD1 or TRBD2 (5 bases each). Sequenced input: naive CD4+ T cells from PBMCs. This sample's subset: CD45RA+ positively selected. The CDR3 here is CASSQEPGRDSGANVLTF. For the CDR3, the DNA is TGCGCCAGCAGCCAAGAACCGGGACGGGACTCTGGGGCCAACGTCCTGACTTTC.